This entry describes one T cell receptor (beta chain). The antigen is unknown. This specimen belongs to a study of cytotoxic CD8 clonotypes in ibrutinib-treated CLL. Across the whole study: The patients, some 12 relapsed/refractory and about 14 treatment-naive, included 17 who were IGHV unmutated. Study-wide findings and caveats: Upon ibrutinib response clonality rose, and upon progression it fell back toward baseline. Public clonotypes, found uncommonly, either contracted or stayed stable on treatment. Circulating CD8+ T-cell counts were tracked by baseline clonality, which exceeded that of age-matched healthy donors.

Germline V gene lookup returns CDR1 SGHRS and CDR2 YFSETQ. The CDR3 consists of 12 residues. Deletions cut 4 bases from V and 9 bases from J, with 11 bases between. Sequencing used immunoSEQ multiplex PCR; TCRdb keeps in-frame clones, though not all of them. The sample shows almost 85,000 clones, about 86% of them seen only once. This sequence originates from a human donor with chronic lymphocytic leukemia. V and J are TRBV5-1 and TRBJ2-1, with D tentatively TRBD2 (5 bases). The sequences come from PBMCs, collected before ibrutinib treatment. The CDR3 nucleotides read TGCGCCAGCAGCCCACGGGATGGTGAGCAGTTCTTC. This translates into CASSPRDGEQFF.